Listed below are T cell receptor beta chains from one sample, sequenced in a study of human T cells and chemical hapten exposure. Each CDR3 protein gets one entry after TCRdb re-called the RACE reads with MiXCR. The sample holds about 110,000 distinct CDR3 sequences, less than 15% seen once. Sequencing was performed on whole blood, taken in connection with sensitization to the hapten diphenylcyclopropenone (DPC). The source of these receptors is a woman aged 50 to 65 with alopecia areata. Some clones in this sample may be carry-over from other donors' samples. Both conserved end residues are part of each CDR3. D genes are given only for firm matches. Some rows mark clone size as missing; the rest say once, few, many or name a class of expanded clone.

>NA|TRBJ2-7|TRBD2|TRBV7-2
CASSLTGTSGYEQYF
TGTGCCAGCAGCTTGACCGGGACTAGCGGTTACGAGCAGTACTTC
>few|TRBJ2-6|NA|TRBV7-9
CASSNRDSGANVLTF
TGTGCCAGCAGCAACAGGGACTCTGGGGCCAACGTCCTGACTTTC
>many|TRBJ2-7|NA|TRBV11-2
CASSLAGGEQYF
TGTGCCAGCAGCTTAGCCGGGGGCGAGCAGTACTTC
>NA|TRBJ2-7|NA|TRBV20-1
CSARSGGFYVGSYEQYF
TGCAGTGCTAGATCCGGGGGTTTCTATGTTGGCTCCTACGAGCAGTACTTC
>NA|TRBJ2-1|TRBD2|TRBV7-9
CASSRGLAGGSDSYNEQFF
TGTGCCAGCAGCCGAGGACTAGCGGGAGGGTCCGACTCCTACAATGAGCAGTTCTTC
>NA|TRBJ2-7|TRBD2|TRBV12-3/TRBV12-4
CASTIRAGGVYEQYF
TGTGCCAGCACCATTCGAGCGGGGGGAGTGTACGAGCAGTACTTC
>few|TRBJ2-5|NA|TRBV10-3
CAISAQQETQYF
TGTGCCATCAGTGCGCAACAAGAGACCCAGTACTTC
>few|TRBJ2-1|TRBD2|TRBV28
CASSDAGGDIF
TGTGCCAGCAGTGATGCGGGGGGTGACATCTTC
>many|TRBJ1-2|NA|TRBV3-1
CASSQVLGANYGYTF
TGTGCCAGCAGCCAAGTGTTAGGGGCGAACTATGGCTACACCTTC
>few|TRBJ2-2|TRBD1|TRBV28
CATRQGARTGELFF
TGTGCCACACGACAGGGGGCGCGGACCGGGGAGCTGTTTTTT
>once|TRBJ2-1|NA|TRBV2
CASSRSLQFF
TGTGCCAGCAGCCGTAGCCTACAGTTCTTC
>NA|TRBJ1-4|NA|TRBV9
CASSAGSNEKLFF
TGTGCCAGCAGCGCCGGGAGTAATGAAAAACTGTTTTTT
>NA|TRBJ1-6|TRBD1|TRBV7-2
CASSKRTGARPLHF
TGTGCCAGCAGCAAAAGGACAGGGGCTCGTCCCCTCCACTTT
>NA|TRBJ1-1|NA|TRBV29-1
CSVARDKWERTEAFF
TGCAGCGTTGCCCGGGACAAATGGGAGCGTACTGAAGCTTTCTTT
>NA|TRBJ1-2|NA|TRBV5-5
CASSLWAGVQGGYTF
TGTGCCAGCAGCTTGTGGGCCGGAGTCCAAGGGGGCTACACCTTC
>many|TRBJ1-1|TRBD1|TRBV6-2/TRBV6-3
CASSYSWDRAFEGTEAFF
TGTGCCAGCAGTTACTCGTGGGACAGGGCGTTCGAAGGGACTGAAGCTTTCTTT
>few|TRBJ1-1|NA|TRBV4-1
CASSHGRVMNTEAFF
TGCGCCAGCAGCCACGGGAGGGTAATGAACACTGAAGCTTTCTTT
>few|TRBJ2-1|TRBD1|TRBV25-1
CASSVTGGANEQFF
TGTGCCAGCAGTGTAACAGGGGGCGCCAATGAGCAGTTCTTC
>once|TRBJ1-1|TRBD1|TRBV28
CASRSGTAYTEAFF
TGTGCCAGCAGATCCGGGACAGCGTACACTGAAGCTTTCTTT
>many|TRBJ2-1|TRBD2|TRBV6-1
CASSEGPSGRMYEQFF
TGTGCCAGCAGTGAAGGGCCTAGCGGGAGGATGTATGAGCAGTTCTTC
>many|TRBJ1-6|NA|TRBV11-2
CASSLDLKVFNSPLHF
TGTGCCAGCAGCTTAGATCTTAAGGTGTTTAATTCACCCCTCCACTTT
>NA|TRBJ2-7|NA|TRBV13
CASSARRDSYEQYF
TGTGCCAGCAGCGCCCGGCGGGACTCCTACGAGCAGTACTTC
>NA|TRBJ2-2|NA|TRBV29-1
CSVGGGFTGELFF
TGCAGCGTTGGAGGCGGGTTTACCGGGGAGCTGTTTTTT
>NA|TRBJ1-6|NA|TRBV21-1
CASSTHRTAWLYNGNSPLHF
TGTGCCAGCAGCACGCACAGGACAGCCTGGCTCTATAATGGGAATTCACCCCTCCACTTT
>NA|TRBJ2-3|TRBD2|TRBV10-3
CAISSGTSGGDADTQYF
TGTGCCATCTCATCCGGGACTAGCGGGGGGGATGCTGATACGCAGTATTTT
>many|TRBJ2-3|NA|TRBV19
CASRKGMADTQYF
TGTGCCAGTAGAAAGGGGATGGCAGATACGCAGTATTTT
>NA|TRBJ2-3|TRBD2|TRBV24-1
CATSDRTSGRVTDTQYF
TGTGCCACCAGTGACCGGACTAGCGGTCGGGTCACAGATACGCAGTATTTT
>few|TRBJ2-1|TRBD2|TRBV20-1
CSAPRASGSQEQFF
TGCAGTGCCCCTCGGGCTAGCGGGAGCCAGGAGCAGTTCTTC
>few|TRBJ2-1|TRBD2|TRBV6-6
CASSYGGVDAEQFF
TGTGCCAGCAGTTACGGGGGGGTGGACGCTGAGCAGTTCTTC
>NA|TRBJ1-5|NA|TRBV5-1
CASSSGSGREQPQHF
TGCGCCAGCAGCTCCGGATCGGGGAGAGAGCAGCCCCAGCATTTT
>NA|TRBJ2-7|NA|TRBV28
CASRDGSSYEQYF
TGTGCCAGCCGGGACGGGAGCTCCTACGAGCAGTACTTC
>NA|TRBJ2-1|NA|TRBV5-8
CASSLELAASSYNEQFF
TGTGCCAGCAGCTTGGAGTTGGCGGCTAGCTCCTACAATGAGCAGTTCTTC
>many|TRBJ2-7|TRBD2|TRBV20-1
CSARRGVNYEQYF
TGCAGTGCTAGACGGGGGGTTAACTACGAGCAGTACTTC
>many|TRBJ1-6|NA|TRBV4-3
CASSQEPESQGILSPLHF
TGCGCCAGCAGCCAAGAACCCGAAAGCCAGGGTATCTTGTCACCCCTCCACTTT
>many|TRBJ2-5|NA|TRBV20-1
CSAAQETQYF
TGCAGTGCTGCACAAGAGACCCAGTACTTC
>many|TRBJ2-3|TRBD2|TRBV29-1
CSVAKLAGAPDTQYF
TGCAGCGTTGCCAAGCTAGCGGGAGCCCCGGATACGCAGTATTTT
>NA|TRBJ2-3|NA|TRBV7-2
CASSAGSIDTQYF
TGTGCCAGCAGCGCCGGATCTATCGATACGCAGTATTTT
>NA|TRBJ1-1|NA|TRBV20-1
CSAALFGGTEAFF
TGCAGTGCTGCCCTCTTTGGGGGCACTGAAGCTTTCTTT
>many|TRBJ2-3|TRBD1|TRBV2
CASRVGTGPDTQYF
TGTGCCAGCAGGGTCGGGACAGGTCCAGATACGCAGTATTTT
>few|TRBJ1-6|TRBD1|TRBV7-2
CASSLDRGIYNSPLHF
TGTGCCAGCAGCTTAGACAGGGGGATCTATAATTCACCCCTCCACTTT
>NA|TRBJ1-2|NA|TRBV29-1
CSVSGGPRQDYGYTF
TGCAGCGTTAGTGGTGGGCCCAGACAGGACTATGGCTACACCTTC
>few|TRBJ1-1|TRBD1|TRBV7-2
CASSSRTGGVTEAFF
TGTGCCAGCAGCTCCCGGACAGGGGGCGTCACTGAAGCTTTCTTT
>many|TRBJ2-3|NA|TRBV6-5
CASRDSTDTQYF
TGTGCCAGCCGGGACAGCACAGATACGCAGTATTTT
>NA|TRBJ1-2|NA|TRBV20-1
CSARQDYGYTF
TGCAGTGCCCGACAGGACTATGGCTACACCTTC
>few|TRBJ2-3|NA|TRBV4-3
CASSQDWGTDTQYF
TGCGCCAGCAGCCAAGATTGGGGAACTGATACGCAGTATTTT
>few|TRBJ2-7|NA|TRBV12-3/TRBV12-4
CASSFSGAKQYF
TGTGCCAGCAGTTTCTCGGGAGCGAAGCAGTACTTC
>NA|TRBJ2-7|TRBD2|TRBV4-1
CASSQAAGTSPKHEQYF
TGCGCCAGCAGCCAAGCTGCCGGGACTAGCCCCAAGCACGAGCAGTACTTC
>few|TRBJ2-5|TRBD2|TRBV4-1
CASSRGLARDQYF
TGCGCCAGCAGCCGCGGACTAGCGCGGGACCAGTACTTC
>once|TRBJ2-7|TRBD1|TRBV28
CASRNNRDSYEQYF
TGTGCCAGCAGAAACAACCGGGACAGCTACGAGCAGTACTTC
>NA|TRBJ2-3|NA|TRBV7-9
CASSTAFADTQYF
TGTGCCAGCAGCACAGCCTTTGCGGATACGCAGTATTTT
>few|TRBJ1-3|TRBD1|TRBV6-6
CASSSGTGGFTGNTIYF
TGTGCCAGCAGTTCCGGGACAGGGGGATTTACTGGAAACACCATATATTTT
>few|TRBJ1-4|NA|TRBV20-1
CSASRGRRVNEKLFF
TGCAGTGCTAGCAGGGGCCGTAGGGTAAATGAAAAACTGTTTTTT
>few|TRBJ1-2|TRBD1|TRBV7-9
CASSFPGQGPGYTF
TGTGCCAGCAGCTTTCCCGGACAGGGGCCTGGCTACACCTTC
>NA|TRBJ1-5|NA|TRBV15
CATSRDGGNQPQHF
TGTGCCACCAGCAGGGATGGAGGGAATCAGCCCCAGCATTTT
>many|TRBJ1-3|NA|TRBV27
CASSSLGGSGNTIYF
TGTGCCAGCAGTTCCCTTGGTGGCTCTGGAAACACCATATATTTT
>NA|TRBJ1-1|TRBD1|TRBV7-6
CASSFSRQGNTEAFF
TGTGCCAGCAGCTTTTCGAGACAGGGGAACACTGAAGCTTTCTTT
>NA|TRBJ2-3|TRBD1|TRBV5-1
CASSFFDRDPTDTQYF
TGCGCCAGCAGCTTTTTCGACAGGGACCCCACAGATACGCAGTATTTT